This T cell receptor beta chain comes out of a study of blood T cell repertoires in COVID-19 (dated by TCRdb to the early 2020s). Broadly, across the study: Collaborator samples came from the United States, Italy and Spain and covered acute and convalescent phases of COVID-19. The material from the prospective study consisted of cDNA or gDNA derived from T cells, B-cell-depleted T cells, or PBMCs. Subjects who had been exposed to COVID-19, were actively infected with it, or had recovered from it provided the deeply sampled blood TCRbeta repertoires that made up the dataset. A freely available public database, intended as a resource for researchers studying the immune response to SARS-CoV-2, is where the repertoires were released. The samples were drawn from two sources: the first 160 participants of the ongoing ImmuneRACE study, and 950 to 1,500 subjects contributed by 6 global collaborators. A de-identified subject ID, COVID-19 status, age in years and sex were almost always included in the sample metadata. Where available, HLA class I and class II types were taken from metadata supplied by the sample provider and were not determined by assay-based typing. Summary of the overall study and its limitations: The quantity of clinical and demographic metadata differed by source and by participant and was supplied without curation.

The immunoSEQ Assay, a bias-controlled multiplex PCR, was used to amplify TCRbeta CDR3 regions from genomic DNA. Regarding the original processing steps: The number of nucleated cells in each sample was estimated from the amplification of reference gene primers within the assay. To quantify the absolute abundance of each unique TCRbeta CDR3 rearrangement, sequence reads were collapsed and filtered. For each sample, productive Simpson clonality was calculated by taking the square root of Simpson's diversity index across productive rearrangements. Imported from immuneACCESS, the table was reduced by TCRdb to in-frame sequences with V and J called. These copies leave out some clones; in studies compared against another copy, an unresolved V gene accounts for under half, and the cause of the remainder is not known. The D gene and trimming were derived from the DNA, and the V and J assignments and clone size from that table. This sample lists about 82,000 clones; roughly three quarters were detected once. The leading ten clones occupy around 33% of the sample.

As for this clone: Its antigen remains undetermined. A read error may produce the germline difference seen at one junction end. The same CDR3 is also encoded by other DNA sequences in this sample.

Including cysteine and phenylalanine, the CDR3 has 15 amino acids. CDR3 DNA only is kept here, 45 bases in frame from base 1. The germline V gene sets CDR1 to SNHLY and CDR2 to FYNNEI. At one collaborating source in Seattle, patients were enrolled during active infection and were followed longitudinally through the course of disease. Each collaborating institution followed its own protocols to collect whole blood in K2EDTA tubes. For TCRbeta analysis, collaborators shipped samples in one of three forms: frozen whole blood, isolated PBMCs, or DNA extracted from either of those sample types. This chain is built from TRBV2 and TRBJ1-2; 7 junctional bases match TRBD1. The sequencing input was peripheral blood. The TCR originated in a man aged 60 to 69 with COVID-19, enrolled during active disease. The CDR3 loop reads CASSDRGRGNYGYTF. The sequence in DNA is TGTGCCAGTAGTGACCGCGGCAGGGGGAACTATGGCTACACCTTC. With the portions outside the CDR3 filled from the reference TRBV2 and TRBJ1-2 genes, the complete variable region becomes EPEVTQTPSHQVTQMGQEVILRCVPISNHLYFYWYRQILGQKVEFLVSFYNNEISEKSEIFDDQFSVERPDGSNFTLKIRSTKLEDSAMYFCASSDRGRGNYGYTFGSGTRLTVV.